The rows below give T cell receptor beta chains drawn from one sample of a study of graft-versus-host responses after intestinal transplantation. These receptors are not linked to any known antigen. The data were produced by immunoSEQ multiplex PCR, yet TCRdb's version contains in-frame clones alone and is incomplete. This sample yields about 97,000 clones, of which around 92% are seen a single time; under 0.2% belongs to the top ten. The source was unstimulated CD4+ T cells sorted from spleen or lymph node cells, collected before transplant. Every receptor here comes from a human donor who was the organ donor for an intestinal transplant. Each CDR3 is given with its conserved first and last residue. Each record gives: V gene, clone size, J gene, D gene, CDR3 protein, CDR3 DNA. The D gene is left open where the match is weak. Clone sizes are given selectively: once, few, many, or a class where the clone is expanded.

TRBV10-3,NA,TRBJ2-1,NA,CAISERSSYNEQFF,TGTGCCATCTCCGAGCGGAGCTCCTACAATGAGCAGTTCTTC
TRBV6-1,NA,TRBJ1-3,TRBD1,CASSEGQGPSGNTIYF,TGTGCCAGCAGTGAGGGACAGGGGCCCTCTGGAAACACCATATATTTT
TRBV4-3,NA,TRBJ1-1,NA,CASSRGMNTEAFF,TGCGCCAGCAGCAGGGGAATGAACACTGAAGCTTTCTTT
TRBV14,NA,TRBJ2-7,TRBD1,CASSRDRGFYEQYF,TGTGCCAGCAGCCGGGACAGGGGATTCTACGAGCAGTACTTC
TRBV19,NA,TRBJ1-1,NA,CASSRDTMNTEAFF,TGTGCCAGTAGTAGGGACACCATGAACACTGAAGCTTTCTTT
TRBV19,NA,TRBJ1-6,NA,CASSVSGGAPLHF,TGTGCCAGTAGTGTTAGTGGCGGCGCACCCCTCCACTTT
TRBV7-9,NA,TRBJ1-3,NA,CASSSGEGTIYF,TGTGCCAGCAGTTCAGGGGAAGGCACCATATATTTT
TRBV7-6,NA,TRBJ2-2,TRBD1,CASSSTGVSGELFF,TGTGCCAGCAGCTCGACAGGGGTGTCCGGGGAGCTGTTTTTT
TRBV4-2,NA,TRBJ2-5,TRBD2,CASSQGPSGGGGGTQYF,TGTGCCAGCAGCCAAGGTCCTAGCGGGGGGGGTGGCGGGACCCAGTACTTC
TRBV29-1,once,TRBJ2-1,TRBD2,CSVELAGKSYNEQFF,TGCAGCGTTGAGCTAGCGGGAAAATCCTACAATGAGCAGTTCTTC
TRBV4-2,NA,TRBJ1-6,NA,CASSQSAGGSNSPLHF,TGTGCCAGCAGCCAATCGGCCGGGGGGAGTAATTCACCCCTCCACTTT
TRBV18,NA,TRBJ2-2,TRBD1,CASSPLRQGAGTGELFF,TGTGCCAGCTCACCCCTCCGGCAGGGGGCGGGCACCGGGGAGCTGTTTTTT
TRBV6-1,NA,TRBJ1-4,NA,CASSEVRGGGEKLFF,TGTGCCAGCAGTGAAGTCAGGGGTGGGGGTGAAAAACTGTTTTTT
TRBV18,NA,TRBJ1-5,NA,CASSPSGSNQPQHF,TGTGCCAGCTCACCATCGGGTAGCAATCAGCCCCAGCATTTT
TRBV7-8,NA,TRBJ1-5,TRBD1,CASSFTGVANQPQHF,TGTGCCAGCAGCTTTACAGGGGTCGCTAATCAGCCCCAGCATTTT
TRBV4-2,NA,TRBJ2-1,TRBD2,CASSQPAGGRGEQFF,TGTGCCAGCAGCCAACCAGCGGGGGGGCGTGGTGAGCAGTTCTTC
TRBV6-1,once,TRBJ2-3,TRBD1,CASSEPTGRTQYF,TGTGCCAGCAGTGAGCCGACAGGGAGAACGCAGTATTTT
TRBV19,NA,TRBJ1-2,NA,CATRAAANYGYTF,TGTGCCACTCGAGCGGCGGCTAACTATGGCTACACCTTC
TRBV27,NA,TRBJ1-5,NA,CASRNTGSNQPQHF,TGTGCCAGCAGGAACACAGGGTCGAATCAGCCCCAGCATTTT
TRBV4-1,NA,TRBJ2-1,NA,CASSLLGSSYNEQFF,TGCGCCAGCAGCCTCCTCGGTAGCTCCTACAATGAGCAGTTCTTC
TRBV4-3,NA,TRBJ1-2,NA,CASSQGEGSYGYTF,TGCGCCAGCAGCCAAGGGGAGGGGTCCTATGGCTACACCTTC
TRBV19,once,TRBJ1-2,NA,CASSTRTYGYTF,TGTGCCAGTAGTACCAGGACATATGGCTACACCTTC
TRBV4-3,NA,TRBJ2-7,NA,CASSQEDSLRVTYEQYF,TGCGCCAGCAGCCAAGAGGACTCCCTTAGGGTAACCTACGAGCAGTACTTC
TRBV4-1,NA,TRBJ2-7,NA,CASSQFRYGSYEQYF,TGCGCCAGCAGCCAATTCCGGTACGGTTCCTACGAGCAGTACTTC
TRBV4-1,NA,TRBJ1-5,NA,CASSQALRLNSNQPQHF,TGCGCCAGCAGCCAAGCCCTAAGACTGAATAGCAATCAGCCCCAGCATTTT
TRBV4-2,NA,TRBJ1-6,NA,CASSQDGAGNYNSPLHF,TGTGCCAGCAGCCAAGATGGGGCAGGGAACTATAATTCACCCCTCCACTTT
TRBV6-1,NA,TRBJ1-2,TRBD1,CASRGTGANGYTF,TGTGCCAGCAGGGGGACAGGGGCCAATGGCTACACCTTC
TRBV7-3,NA,TRBJ2-5,NA,CASSRSGQETQYF,TGTGCCAGCAGCCGTAGCGGACAAGAGACCCAGTACTTC
TRBV7-3,NA,TRBJ1-2,TRBD1,CASSSRQGSNYGYTF,TGTGCCAGCAGCTCCAGACAGGGATCTAACTATGGCTACACCTTC
TRBV9,NA,TRBJ2-2,NA,CASSVVGLDTGELFF,TGTGCCAGCAGCGTAGTTGGACTCGACACCGGGGAGCTGTTTTTT
TRBV27,few,TRBJ1-3,TRBD1,CASSLSGQGSGNTIYF,TGTGCCAGCAGTTTATCGGGACAGGGTTCGGGAAACACCATATATTTT
TRBV4-3,NA,TRBJ2-5,NA,CASSQGGTFNPETQYF,TGCGCCAGCAGCCAAGGAGGGACTTTCAATCCAGAGACCCAGTACTTC
TRBV15,NA,TRBJ1-2,NA,CATSRDKPATGGYTF,TGTGCCACCAGCAGAGATAAGCCGGCTACGGGAGGCTACACCTTC
TRBV2,NA,TRBJ1-5,TRBD1,CASSDDLGTGLGQPQHF,TGTGCCAGCAGTGACGACTTGGGGACAGGGTTGGGTCAGCCCCAGCATTTT
TRBV28,NA,TRBJ2-7,NA,CASSRIGGGHEQYF,TGTGCCAGCAGTAGAATCGGTGGTGGGCACGAGCAGTACTTC
TRBV5-4,NA,TRBJ1-1,TRBD1,CASSQGQGQNTEAFF,TGTGCCAGCAGCCAGGGACAGGGACAAAACACTGAAGCTTTCTTT
TRBV10-3,NA,TRBJ1-4,TRBD1,CAIKETGGGNEKLFF,TGTGCCATCAAAGAAACAGGGGGAGGGAATGAAAAACTGTTTTTT
TRBV7-2,NA,TRBJ1-5,NA,CASSLSPQGNQPQHF,TGTGCCAGCAGCTTAAGTCCCCAGGGCAATCAGCCCCAGCATTTT
TRBV27,NA,TRBJ2-4,TRBD1,CASGQVKNIQYF,TGTGCCTCAGGACAGGTCAAAAACATTCAGTACTTC
TRBV9,NA,TRBJ2-5,NA,CASSVDGRDDARGQYF,TGTGCCAGCAGCGTAGACGGCCGTGACGACGCCCGGGGCCAGTACTTC
TRBV18,NA,TRBJ1-1,NA,CASSKGVDTEAFF,TGTGCCAGCTCAAAGGGGGTTGACACTGAAGCTTTCTTT
TRBV4-1,once,TRBJ2-7,NA,CASSQERIAGQSYEQYF,TGCGCCAGCAGCCAAGAAAGGATAGCAGGGCAATCCTACGAGCAGTACTTC
TRBV5-8,NA,TRBJ2-7,NA,CASSLRGPSYEQYF,TGTGCCAGCAGCTTAAGAGGGCCCTCCTACGAGCAGTACTTC
TRBV5-4,few,TRBJ1-1,NA,CASSSRFVNTEAFF,TGTGCCAGCAGCTCCAGGTTCGTGAACACTGAAGCTTTCTTT
TRBV5-6,NA,TRBJ2-2,TRBD1,CASSRDRVPGELFF,TGTGCCAGCAGTAGGGACAGGGTTCCCGGGGAGCTGTTTTTT
TRBV4-3,NA,TRBJ1-5,NA,CASSQSSRRQPNQPQHF,TGCGCCAGCAGCCAATCCTCAAGGCGACAGCCCAATCAGCCCCAGCATTTT
TRBV5-4,NA,TRBJ2-2,NA,CASSLPPSSVTGELFF,TGTGCCAGCAGCTTGCCCCCTAGTTCAGTCACCGGGGAGCTGTTTTTT
TRBV7-3,NA,TRBJ2-1,TRBD2,CASSSSGGNPNEQFF,TGTGCCAGCAGTTCTAGCGGGGGTAACCCCAATGAGCAGTTCTTC
TRBV6-5,few,TRBJ2-3,NA,CASSYNGILTDTQYF,TGTGCCAGCAGTTACAACGGGATTCTCACAGATACGCAGTATTTT
TRBV7-9,NA,TRBJ2-1,TRBD2,CASSSSGGYNEQFF,TGTGCCAGCAGCTCTAGCGGGGGATACAATGAGCAGTTCTTC
TRBV5-1,once,TRBJ2-1,TRBD2,CASSLYASGDYEQFF,TGCGCCAGCAGCTTATACGCTAGCGGGGATTATGAGCAGTTCTTC
TRBV27,NA,TRBJ1-2,NA,CASSLSAGNYGYTF,TGTGCCAGCAGTTTATCCGCAGGGAACTATGGCTACACCTTC
TRBV11-2,NA,TRBJ2-3,TRBD2,CASSLTRRLAGEYTQYF,TGTGCCAGCAGCTTAACTCGGCGTCTAGCGGGGGAATATACGCAGTATTTT
TRBV19,once,TRBJ2-1,TRBD2,CASSIFTSGANEQFF,TGTGCCAGTAGTATTTTCACTAGCGGGGCCAATGAGCAGTTCTTC